This T cell receptor (gamma chain) was documented in a study of gamma-delta chains in newborns, infants, children. The germline gives CDR1 GITISATS, CDR2 ISYDGTV (reference sequence). This CDR3 region has 11 residues. As regards this clone: A much larger clone lies one base from this, so it may be a read error.

TCRdb fed the reads into CATT to redo clone calling. Of about 2,800 gamma-chain clones listed, approximately 24% are singletons. The chain recombines TRGV9 with TRGJ1 or TRGJ2. The clonotype originates from a child who was a newborn, infant or young child, either healthy, febrile or measles-vaccinated (not recorded which). Source material: blood. The CDR3 here is CALWETRGKLF. The CDR3 DNA reads as TGTGCATTGTGGGAGACACGGGGGAAACTCTTT.